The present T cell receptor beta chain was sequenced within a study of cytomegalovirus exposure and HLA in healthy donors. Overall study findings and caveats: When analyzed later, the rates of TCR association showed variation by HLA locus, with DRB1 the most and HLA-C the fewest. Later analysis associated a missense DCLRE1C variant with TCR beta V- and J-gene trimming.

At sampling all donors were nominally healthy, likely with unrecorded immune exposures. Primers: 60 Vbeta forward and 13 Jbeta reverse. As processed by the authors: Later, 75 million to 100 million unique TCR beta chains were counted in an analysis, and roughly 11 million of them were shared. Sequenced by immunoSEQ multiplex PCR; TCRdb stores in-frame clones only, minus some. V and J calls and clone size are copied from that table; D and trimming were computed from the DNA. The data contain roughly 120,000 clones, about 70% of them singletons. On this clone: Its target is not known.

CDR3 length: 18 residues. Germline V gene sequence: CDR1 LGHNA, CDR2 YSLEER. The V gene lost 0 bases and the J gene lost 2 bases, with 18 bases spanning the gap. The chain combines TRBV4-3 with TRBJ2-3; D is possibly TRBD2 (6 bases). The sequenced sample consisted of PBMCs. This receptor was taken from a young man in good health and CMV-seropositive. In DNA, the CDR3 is TGCGCCAGCAGCCAAGATCTACCCCACGGGAGTGCCACAGATACGCAGTATTTT. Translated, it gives CASSQDLPHGSATDTQYF.